This T cell receptor (beta chain) was identified during a study of regulatory T cells in long-lasting Graves disease. Whole-study findings and limits: Tissue studied was limited to peripheral blood, excluding thyroid tissue. Accuracy was possibly reduced by small sample size.

This clonotype was observed at least ten times. Its specificity is not known. The TCR beta library used iRepertoire HTBI primers with Arm-PCR amplification of CDR3. TCRdb redid the calling of the multiplex PCR reads with MiXCR, one entry per CDR3 protein. The data contain 350,000 to 550,000 distinct CDR3 sequences, over 15% of them seen just once; the ten biggest clones take up around a quarter. CDR1 and CDR2 (germline): DFQATT, SNEGSKA (reference sequence). This CDR3 spans 16 amino acids. With V trimmed by 3 bases and J by 2 bases, 10 bases remained unmatched. The time point is: newly diagnosed GD, antithyroid drugs for less than 3 months. RNA isolated from PBMCs was used to make the TCR library. This sample also belongs to another study, concerning T cells in Graves' hyperthyroidism and ophthalmopathy. That investigation notes: Ophthalmopathy was model-predicted a median roughly 6.5 months pre-onset.

The rearrangement joins TRBV20-1 to TRBJ2-7, with 10 nucleotides matching TRBD2. The receptor was isolated from a woman aged 18-30 years with Graves disease. The sample was peripheral blood mononuclear cells (PBMCs), taken at new diagnosis, from a patient treated with antithyroid drugs. In DNA, the CDR3 is TGCAGTGCTAGTGGGGCCTTAGCGGGAGGCACCTACGAGCAGTACTTC. Translating it yields CSASGALAGGTYEQYF.